The text below deals with one T cell receptor (beta chain). The entry originates in a study of blood T cell repertoires in COVID-19. Study context: From the United States, Italy and Spain came samples of acute and convalescent COVID-19. PBMCs, B-cell-depleted T cells, or T cells provided the cDNA or gDNA that made up the material.

TCRdb's copy holds only in-frame clones and misses some; the assay was immunoSEQ multiplex PCR. The table lists over 80,000 clones, approximately 89% of them singletons. The CDR3 has 15 amino acids. Trimming left V 3 bases short and J 0 bases short, with 12 bases between. Germline lookup yields CDR1 DFQATT and CDR2 SNEGSKA (reference sequence). The V and J genes are TRBV20-1 and TRBJ1-3, with D possibly TRBD1 on 6 matching bases. The TCR sequence derives from a human donor in a cohort sampled during active COVID-19. The sample consisted of peripheral blood. DNA of the CDR3: TGCAGTGCTAGTAGACAGGTTAACTCTGGAAACACCATATATTTT. This codes for CSASRQVNSGNTIYF.